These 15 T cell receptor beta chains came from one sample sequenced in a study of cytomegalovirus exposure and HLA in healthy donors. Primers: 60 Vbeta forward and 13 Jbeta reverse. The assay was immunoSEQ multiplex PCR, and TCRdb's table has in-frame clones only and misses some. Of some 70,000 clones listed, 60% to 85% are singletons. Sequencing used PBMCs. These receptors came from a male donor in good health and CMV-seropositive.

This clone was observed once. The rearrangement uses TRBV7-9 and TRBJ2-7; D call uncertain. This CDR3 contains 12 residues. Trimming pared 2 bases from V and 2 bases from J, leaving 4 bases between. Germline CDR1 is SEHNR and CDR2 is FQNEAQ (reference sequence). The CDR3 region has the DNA TGTGCCAGCAGCTTAAACACCTACGAGCAGTACTTC. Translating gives CASSLNTYEQYF.

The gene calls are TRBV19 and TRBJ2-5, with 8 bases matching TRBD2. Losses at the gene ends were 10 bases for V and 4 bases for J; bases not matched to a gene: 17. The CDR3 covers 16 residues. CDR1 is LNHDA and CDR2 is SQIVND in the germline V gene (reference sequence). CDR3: CATSSRARGAGETQYF. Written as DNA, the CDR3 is TGTGCCACCTCCTCTAGGGCGCGGGGGGCGGGAGAGACCCAGTACTTC. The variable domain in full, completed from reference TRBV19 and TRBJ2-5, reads DGGITQSPKYLFRKEGQNVTLSCEQNLNHDAMYWYRQDPGQGLRLIYYSQIVNDFQKGDIAEGYSVSREKKESFPLTVTSAQKNPTAFYLCATSSRARGAGETQYFGPGTRLLVL.

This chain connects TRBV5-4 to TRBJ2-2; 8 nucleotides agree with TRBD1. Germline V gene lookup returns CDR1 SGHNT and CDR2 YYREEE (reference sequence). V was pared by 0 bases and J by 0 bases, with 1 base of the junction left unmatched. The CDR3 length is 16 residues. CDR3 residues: CASSLGTGSNTGELFF. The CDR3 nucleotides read TGTGCCAGCAGCTTGGGGACAGGGTCGAACACCGGGGAGCTGTTTTTT.

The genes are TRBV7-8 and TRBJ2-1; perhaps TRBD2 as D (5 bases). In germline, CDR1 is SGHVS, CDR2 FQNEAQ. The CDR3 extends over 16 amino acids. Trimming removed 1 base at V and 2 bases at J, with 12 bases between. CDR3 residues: CASSLVEGLTYNEQFF. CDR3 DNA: TGTGCCAGCAGCTTAGTAGAGGGTCTAACCTACAATGAGCAGTTCTTC.

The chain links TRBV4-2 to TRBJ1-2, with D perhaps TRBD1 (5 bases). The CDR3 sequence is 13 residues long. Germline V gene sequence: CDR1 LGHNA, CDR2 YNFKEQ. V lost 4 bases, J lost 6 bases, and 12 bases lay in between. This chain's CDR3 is CASSPWGGNGYTF. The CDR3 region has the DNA TGTGCCAGCAGCCCTTGGGGGGGAAATGGCTACACCTTC.

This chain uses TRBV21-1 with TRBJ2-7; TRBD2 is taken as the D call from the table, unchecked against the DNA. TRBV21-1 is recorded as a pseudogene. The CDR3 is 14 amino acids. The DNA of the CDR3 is TGTGCCAGCAGCAAAGTTGGAGGAATCTACGAGCAGTACTTC. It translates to CASSKVGGIYEQYF.

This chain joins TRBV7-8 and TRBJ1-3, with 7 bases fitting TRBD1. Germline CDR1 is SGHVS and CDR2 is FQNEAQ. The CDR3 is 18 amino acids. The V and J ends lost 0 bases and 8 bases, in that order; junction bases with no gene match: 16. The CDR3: CASSLASGGLPLWDTIYF. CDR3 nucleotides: TGTGCCAGCAGCTTAGCGTCAGGGGGACTCCCCCTGTGGGACACCATATATTTT.

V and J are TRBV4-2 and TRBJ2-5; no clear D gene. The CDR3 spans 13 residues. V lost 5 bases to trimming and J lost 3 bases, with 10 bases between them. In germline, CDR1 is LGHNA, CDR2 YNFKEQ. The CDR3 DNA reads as TGTGCCAGCAGCTATCGGCTAGAAGAGACCCAGTACTTC. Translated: CASSYRLEETQYF.

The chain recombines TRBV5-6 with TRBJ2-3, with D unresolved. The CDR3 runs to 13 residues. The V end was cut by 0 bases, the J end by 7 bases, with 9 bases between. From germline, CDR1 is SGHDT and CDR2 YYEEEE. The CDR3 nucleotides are TGTGCCAGCAGCTTGGGATGGGCGAATACGCAGTATTTT. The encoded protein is CASSLGWANTQYF.

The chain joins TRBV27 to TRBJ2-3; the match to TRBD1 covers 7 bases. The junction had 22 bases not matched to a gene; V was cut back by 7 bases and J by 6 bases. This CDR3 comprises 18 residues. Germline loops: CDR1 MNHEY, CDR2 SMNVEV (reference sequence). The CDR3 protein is CASTLRPATGSVPDTQYF. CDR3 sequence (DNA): TGTGCCAGCACCCTCAGACCGGCGACAGGGTCGGTTCCTGATACGCAGTATTTT.

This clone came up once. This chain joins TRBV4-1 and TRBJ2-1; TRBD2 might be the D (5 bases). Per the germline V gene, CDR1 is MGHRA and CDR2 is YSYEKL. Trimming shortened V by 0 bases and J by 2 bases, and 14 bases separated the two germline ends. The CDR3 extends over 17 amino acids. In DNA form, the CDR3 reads TGCGCCAGCAGCCAAGACTCTTTCGGGCGGGCCTACAATGAGCAGTTCTTC. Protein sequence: CASSQDSFGRAYNEQFF.

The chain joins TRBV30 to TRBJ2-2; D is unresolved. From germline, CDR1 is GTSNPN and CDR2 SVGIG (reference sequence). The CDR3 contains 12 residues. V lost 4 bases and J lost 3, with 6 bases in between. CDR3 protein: CAWNADTGELFF. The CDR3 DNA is TGTGCCTGGAATGCGGACACCGGGGAGCTGTTTTTT.

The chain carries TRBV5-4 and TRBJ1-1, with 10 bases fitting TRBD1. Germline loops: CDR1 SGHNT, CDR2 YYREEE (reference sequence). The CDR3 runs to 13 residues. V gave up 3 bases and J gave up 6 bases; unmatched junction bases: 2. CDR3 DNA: TGTGCCAGCAGCTGGGGACAGGGGCCTGAAGCTTTCTTT. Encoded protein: CASSWGQGPEAFF. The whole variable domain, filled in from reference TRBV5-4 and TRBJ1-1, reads ETGVTQSPTHLIKTRGQQVTLRCSSQSGHNTVSWYQQALGQGPQFIFQYYREEENGRGNFPPRFSGLQFPNYSSELNVNALELDDSALYLCASSWGQGPEAFFGQGTRLTVV.

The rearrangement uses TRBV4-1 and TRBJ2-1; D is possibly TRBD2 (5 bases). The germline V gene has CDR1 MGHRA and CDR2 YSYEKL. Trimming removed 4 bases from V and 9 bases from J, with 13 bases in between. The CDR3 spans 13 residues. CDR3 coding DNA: TGCGCCAGCAGCCCGCCTTGGGGAGTTGAGCAGTTCTTC. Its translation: CASSPPWGVEQFF.

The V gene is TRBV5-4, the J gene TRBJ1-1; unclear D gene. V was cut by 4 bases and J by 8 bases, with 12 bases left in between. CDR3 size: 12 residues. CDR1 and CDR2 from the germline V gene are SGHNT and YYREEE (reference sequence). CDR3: CASSTLSREAFF. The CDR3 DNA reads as TGTGCCAGCAGCACCCTGTCTCGGGAAGCTTTCTTT.